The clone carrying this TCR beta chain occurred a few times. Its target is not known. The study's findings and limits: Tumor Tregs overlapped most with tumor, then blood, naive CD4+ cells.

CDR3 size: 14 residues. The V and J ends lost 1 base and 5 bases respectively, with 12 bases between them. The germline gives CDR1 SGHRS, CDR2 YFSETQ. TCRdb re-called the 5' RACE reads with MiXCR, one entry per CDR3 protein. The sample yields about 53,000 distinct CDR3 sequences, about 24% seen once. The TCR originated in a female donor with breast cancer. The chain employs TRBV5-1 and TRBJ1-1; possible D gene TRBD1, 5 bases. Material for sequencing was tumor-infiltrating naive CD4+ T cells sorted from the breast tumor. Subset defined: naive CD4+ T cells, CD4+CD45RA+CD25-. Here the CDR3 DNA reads TGCGCCAGCAGCTTGCCCGGGAGACAGACTGAAGCTTTCTTT. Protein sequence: CASSLPGRQTEAFF.